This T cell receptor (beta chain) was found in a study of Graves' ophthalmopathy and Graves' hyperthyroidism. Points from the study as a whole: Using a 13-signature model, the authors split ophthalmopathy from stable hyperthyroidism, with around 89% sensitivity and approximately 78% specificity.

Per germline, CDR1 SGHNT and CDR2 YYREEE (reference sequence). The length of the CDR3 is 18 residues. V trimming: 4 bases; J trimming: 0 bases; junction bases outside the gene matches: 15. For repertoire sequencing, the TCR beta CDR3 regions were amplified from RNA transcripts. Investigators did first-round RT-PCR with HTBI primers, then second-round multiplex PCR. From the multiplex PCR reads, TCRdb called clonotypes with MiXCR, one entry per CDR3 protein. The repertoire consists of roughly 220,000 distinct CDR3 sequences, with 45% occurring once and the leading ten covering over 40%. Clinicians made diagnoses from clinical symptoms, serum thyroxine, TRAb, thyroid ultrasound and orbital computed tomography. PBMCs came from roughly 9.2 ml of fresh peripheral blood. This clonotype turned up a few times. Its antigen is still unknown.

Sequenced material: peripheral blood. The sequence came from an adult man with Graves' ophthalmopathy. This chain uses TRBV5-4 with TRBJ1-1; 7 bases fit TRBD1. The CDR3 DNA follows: TGTGCCAGCAGCGGGCGGGACAGATCCGCCAGGCTGAACACTGAAGCTTTCTTT. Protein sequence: CASSGRDRSARLNTEAFF.